This T cell receptor beta chain emerged from a study of cytomegalovirus exposure and HLA in healthy donors. V gave up 4 bases and J gave up 1 base; unmatched junction bases: 5. CDR1 and CDR2 (germline): SGHNT, YYREEE (reference sequence). The CDR3 spans 14 residues. Whole-study findings and limits: Sequencing likely caused a cluster of highly shared sequence variants.

The PCR made use of 60 Vbeta and 13 Jbeta primers. Only in-frame clones appear in the TCRdb table, and some are missing; sequencing was by immunoSEQ multiplex PCR. The sample consists of approximately 190,000 clones, around 78% of them appearing once. Comment on this clone: Antigen specificity is unknown.

Sequencing was carried out using PBMCs. The sequence was obtained from a woman in her twenties or thirties in good health and CMV-seropositive. V gene TRBV5-4 combines with J gene TRBJ2-7, with TRBD1 matching over 7 bases. Written as DNA, the CDR3 is TGTGCCAGCAGCCCGGAGACAGGGTCCTACGAGCAGTACTTC. Encoded protein: CASSPETGSYEQYF.